This T cell receptor (beta chain) emerged from a study of blood T cell repertoires in COVID-19. About the research overall: COVID-19 samples, acute and convalescent, were from the United States, Italy and Spain. T cells, B-cell-depleted T cells, or PBMCs provided the cDNA or gDNA that served as material.

Assay: immunoSEQ multiplex PCR; the TCRdb copy retains only in-frame clones and omits some. The sample consists of approximately 77,000 clones, roughly 90% of them appearing once. This clone has a single count. The germline gives CDR1 MDHEN, CDR2 SYDVKM. The V gene end was trimmed by 7 bases and the J gene end by 5 bases; junction bases not matched to a gene: 7. The CDR3 runs to 14 residues. Sequencing used peripheral blood. The V and J genes are TRBV28 and TRBJ1-5; 8 bases line up with TRBD1. This clonotype originated in a man aged 50 to 59 with active COVID-19. Written as DNA, the CDR3 is TGTGCCAGCACGCCGGACAGGGCTTATCAGCCCCAGCATTTT. Translated, it gives CASTPDRAYQPQHF.